The clone carrying this T cell receptor (beta chain) showed up just a few times. Its antigen is still unknown. The CDR3 is 17 amino acids. CDR1 is LGHNA and CDR2 is YNFKEQ in the germline V gene. The V and J ends lost 0 bases and 2 bases respectively, with 15 bases between them. The source of the sample is a study of beta chain features in type 1 diabetes. Since all of the isolated RNA was reverse transcribed, expressed TCRB transcripts were what got sequenced. Produced via immunoSEQ multiplex PCR; TCRdb's table is partial and in-frame only. Of under 300,000 clones in the sample, roughly a tenth are singletons; the top ten hold over 0.015%. Findings and limits, study-wide: All four CD4+ subsets of Type 1 diabetes patients contained TCRB CDR3s that were moderately but significantly shorter.

V usage is TRBV4-2 and J usage is TRBJ2-3; D not resolved. This clonotype was sampled from a man younger than 45 with type 1 diabetes. The sample was naive CD4+ T cells from blood. CDR3 DNA: TGTGCCAGCAGCCAAGATCGGCAGCTTGACACCACAGATACGCAGTATTTT. Its translation is CASSQDRQLDTTDTQYF.